This T cell receptor beta chain stems from a study of T cell responses to AZD1222 COVID-19 vaccine. CDR1 MGHRA and CDR2 YSYEKL come from the germline V gene. Trimming cost V 2 bases and J 0 bases, with 8 bases left between them. The CDR3 length is 15 residues. The count of this clone is one. What it binds is not known. Produced via immunoSEQ multiplex PCR; TCRdb's table is partial and in-frame only. The sample has about 76,000 clones; roughly 80% are singletons. Study-level results: There were mostly white British donors and more females than males, and clonal diversity was possibly underestimated. Of spike-specific TCRs, nearly half reportedly target regions left unmutated in variants. Only six or seven AZD1222 recipients tested seropositive at baseline.

Sequencing was performed on peripheral blood, taken 28 days after the second dose of the MenACWY control vaccine. The chain couples TRBV4-1 to TRBJ1-5, with D perhaps matching TRBD1 (5 bases). The source is an adult who received the MenACWY meningococcal vaccine as a control. The CDR3 loop reads CASSQSQGSNQPQHF. In nucleotides, the CDR3 is TGCGCCAGCAGCCAAAGCCAGGGTAGCAATCAGCCCCAGCATTTT.